The clone carrying this T cell receptor beta chain has a handful of counts. This specimen comes from a study of T-cell reconstitution after alpha-beta-depleted transplantation in children. V was pared by 4 bases and J by 4 bases, with 17 bases between. The CDR3 length is 15 residues. Looked up from germline, CDR1 is LGHDT and CDR2 is YNNKEL (reference sequence). Preparation of the TCRbeta library used unique molecular identifiers. TCRdb called the PCR reads again in MiXCR, with one record for every CDR3 protein. The table includes 450,000 to 600,000 distinct CDR3 sequences, 15% to 20% detected once. This clonotype was obtained from a human donor who donated a stem cell graft to a child with acute lymphoblastic leukemia. This chain uses TRBV3-1 with TRBJ2-7, with D possibly being TRBD2 (7 bases). This specimen was PBMCs from the stem cell graft donor, taken from the stem cell graft. The DNA of the CDR3 is TGTGCCAGCAGCCCCAGGACTAGTACAGGGTACGAGCAGTACTTC. Its translation: CASSPRTSTGYEQYF.